Listed below are T cell receptor beta chains from one sample, sequenced in a study of metastatic and nonmetastatic thyroid tumors. Using MiXCR, TCRdb re-called clones from the PCR reads. The sample includes roughly 40,000 clones, roughly a sixth of them seen just once. The sequencing input was blood. The receptor source for this set is a female donor with papillary thyroid cancer or a benign thyroid nodule (not recorded which). Some clones in this sample may be carry-over from other donors' samples. CDR3s leave out the opening cysteine and the closing phenylalanine or tryptophan. Clone size is not always given. Where it is, it says once, few, many or a class for expanded clones.

>TRBV7-6|TRBJ2-5|many
ASSLYERETQY
>TRBV7-2|TRBJ1-3|-
ASRTGITGNTIY
>TRBV5-1|TRBJ2-7|many
ASSLALRGGSYEQY
>TRBV28|TRBJ1-5|many
ASDRGQTQPQH
>TRBV6-1|TRBJ2-7|many
ASSHTGGDLNEQY
>TRBV20-1|TRBJ2-1|many
SSLGGGLSYNEQF
>TRBV9|TRBJ2-5|many
ASSVGGSRETQY
>TRBV6-1|TRBJ2-2|-
ASSEPGDTGELF
>TRBV20-1|TRBJ2-5|many
SAREFRVVKTQY
>TRBV25-1|TRBJ1-2|many
ASSELYRDGYT
>TRBV20-1|TRBJ2-7|many
SARDRNSYEQY
>TRBV20-1|TRBJ2-7|-
KSENYGGSCEQY
>TRBV9|TRBJ2-5|-
ASSVAGLAGEQGAQY
>TRBV6-2/TRBV6-3|TRBJ2-5|few
ASSQAGAEENTQY
>TRBV5-1|TRBJ2-1|many
ASSASGTSGLFREQF
>TRBV2|TRBJ2-5|many
ASSQHSGGLETQY
>TRBV30|TRBJ2-7|medium-sized
AWSGQGLAGFEQY
>TRBV6-1|TRBJ2-7|few
ASKSRTGTSYEQY
>TRBV3-1|TRBJ1-5|-
ASSQTGEGQPQR
>TRBV5-1|TRBJ2-5|many
ASSFEGGGETQY
>TRBV10-3|TRBJ1-5|many
AISERDQPQH
>TRBV19|TRBJ2-5|few
ASRITWSQETQY
>TRBV3-1|TRBJ2-7|many
ASSQIGGQFSYEQY
>TRBV5-1|TRBJ2-5|many
ASSWSRETQY
>TRBV19|TRBJ1-1|many
ASSRQGCTEAF
>TRBV27|TRBJ1-4|few
ASSTRQGGNEKLF
>TRBV7-6|TRBJ1-2|many
ASSLEIGYGYT
>TRBV9|TRBJ2-7|many
ASSVGVSYEQY
>TRBV6-1|TRBJ1-2|many
ATGDRGNYGYT
>TRBV28|TRBJ1-1|many
ASKMDRVGTEAF
>TRBV4-1|TRBJ2-7|many
ASSGHSGSPYEQY
>TRBV5-1|TRBJ2-1|many
ASSSNLAGGFYSYNEQF
>TRBV27|TRBJ1-4|many
ASSMFGGAGQREKLF
>TRBV12-3/TRBV12-4|TRBJ1-2|many
ASSWRTAYGYT
>TRBV7-9|TRBJ2-3|many
ASSLTGLDTQY
>TRBV9|TRBJ2-3|many
ASSSRRTGGAITDTQY
>TRBV5-5|TRBJ2-3|many
ASSSARDSLTDTQY
>TRBV28|TRBJ1-2|many
ASSPHLGGRGYT
>TRBV28|TRBJ1-1|many
ASSLRRGQGAF
>TRBV28|TRBJ2-7|many
ASRSRDAYEQY
>TRBV10-2|TRBJ2-7|few
ASSESGRGMLY
>TRBV10-3|TRBJ2-7|few
AIRVGHTSSYEQY
>TRBV10-2|TRBJ2-1|many
ASSEAVGLRNEQF
>TRBV6-1|TRBJ2-7|medium-sized
ASSSLAGLYEQY
>TRBV5-4|TRBJ2-3|many
ASSLETSGTDTQY
>TRBV12-3/TRBV12-4|TRBJ2-6|-
ASSSAGPLPWANVLT
>TRBV30|TRBJ2-7|-
AWRPPGPSSYEQY
>TRBV20-1|TRBJ1-1|many
SASLQHNTEAF
>TRBV28|TRBJ1-6|many
ASSLPRPAKFH
>TRBV9|TRBJ2-1|-
ASSSPGGGEGNEQF
>TRBV11-3|TRBJ2-1|many
ASSLDPQAGSINEQF
>TRBV5-1|TRBJ2-1|many
ASSLAATSGRAFYNEQF
>TRBV2|TRBJ2-5|many
ASEVGRGAKTQY